The 18 T cell receptor beta chains below were found in one sample sequenced in a study of cytomegalovirus exposure and HLA in healthy donors. The PCR employed 60 Vbeta primers together with 13 Jbeta primers. Clones were read by immunoSEQ multiplex PCR, and TCRdb kept only the in-frame ones, dropping some. The top ten clones hold about 7.7% of a sample with 110,000 or so clones, 67% of them seen once. The sample comprised PBMCs. Source of these receptors: a man younger than 35 in good health and CMV-seropositive.

This chain connects TRBV10-3 to TRBJ1-5, with D possibly matching TRBD1 (5 bases). Trimming left V 9 bases short and J 6 bases short, with 15 bases between. The CDR3 runs 13 residues. CDR1 is ENHRY, CDR2 SYGVKD, per germline. CDR3 nucleotide sequence: TGTGCCATGGGCAGGGAGGAAGGTCAGCCCCAGCATTTT. This encodes CAMGREEGQPQHF.

The chain couples TRBV5-6 to TRBJ1-5; D is possibly TRBD1 (6 bases). CDR1 and CDR2 (germline): SGHDT, YYEEEE. The CDR3 contains 14 residues. V was pared by 0 bases and J by 9 bases, with 13 bases between. The CDR3, as DNA: TGTGCCAGCAGCTTGGAAGGGGGAGTGACGCCCCAGCATTTT. Protein: CASSLEGGVTPQHF.

The rearrangement uses TRBV6-4 and TRBJ1-2; 8 bases fit TRBD1. Germline trimming cut 3 bases from V and 4 bases from J; bases unmatched to any gene: 4. CDR3 length: 14 residues. From germline, CDR1 is MRHNA and CDR2 SNTAGT. The CDR3 coding sequence is TGTGCCAGCAGTGAAACAGGGGGACCCTATGGCTACACCTTC. This translates into CASSETGGPYGYTF.

This chain uses TRBV5-6 with TRBJ2-3, with 9 bases lining up with TRBD2. Germline trimming cut 4 bases from V and 10 bases from J; bases unmatched to any gene: 19. Germline values: CDR1 SGHDT, CDR2 YYEEEE. This CDR3 is 17 amino acids long. The CDR3 DNA reads TGTGCCAGCAGCCCCCGCAATTTGGCGGGGGGGCCCATTGCGCAGTATTTT. Residues: CASSPRNLAGGPIAQYF.

The chain has TRBV28 and TRBJ2-2; D gene unclear. The ends were cut back, 6 bases at V and 8 bases at J, with 7 bases in the middle. The CDR3 runs 11 residues. Germline V gene data show CDR1 as MDHEN and CDR2 as SYDVKM. The chain's CDR3 is CASSYPGELFF. CDR3 bases: TGTGCCAGCAGCTACCCGGGGGAGCTGTTTTTT. Together with reference TRBV28 and TRBJ2-2, the CDR3 gives the full variable domain: DVKVTQSSRYLVKRTGEKVFLECVQDMDHENMFWYRQDPGLGLRLIYFSYDVKMKEKGDIPEGYSVSREKKERFSLILESASTNQTSMYLCASSYPGELFFGEGSRLTVL.

This sequence joins TRBV27 and TRBJ1-1; D not certain. Trimming stripped 5 bases from V and 3 bases from J, with 4 bases between. CDR3 length: 11 amino acids. CDR1 and CDR2 (germline): MNHEY, SMNVEV (reference sequence). CDR3 amino acids: CASSDYTEAFF. CDR3 nucleotide sequence: TGTGCCAGCAGTGACTACACTGAAGCTTTCTTT.

The chain recombines TRBV29-1 with TRBJ1-4; unclear D gene. The CDR3 is 12 residues long. The germline V gene has CDR1 SQVTM and CDR2 ANQGSEA. Trimming shortened V by 4 bases and J by 5 bases, and 8 bases separated the two germline ends. For the CDR3, the DNA is TGCAGCGTTGGCCGGGTGAATGAAAAACTGTTTTTT. Translating gives CSVGRVNEKLFF.

In the case of this clone: A junction boundary mismatches the germline segment, possibly from a read error. Other DNA sequences in the same sample also yield this CDR3. V and J are TRBV5-6 and TRBJ2-7; tentative D call: TRBD2 (6 bases). The CDR3 runs to 14 residues. The germline CDR1 and CDR2 sequences are SGHDT and YYEEEE. The CDR3 DNA reads as TGCGCCAGCAGCTTGCCCGGGGGAAGTTACGAGCAGTACTTC. This gives the protein CASSLPGGSYEQYF.

J is TRBJ2-5 and V is TRBV5-5; 14 bases fit TRBD2. The V and J ends lost 1 base and 2 bases, in that order; junction bases with no gene match: 7. Germline values: CDR1 SGHKS, CDR2 YYEKEE (reference sequence). This CDR3 spans 18 amino acids. CDR3 nucleotide sequence: TGTGCCAGCAGCTTGTCCAGACTAGCGGGGGGGAAACAAGAGACCCAGTACTTC. This encodes CASSLSRLAGGKQETQYF.

The CDR3 loop reads CASSRGTGGAGRNQPQHF. CDR3 DNA: TGTGCCAGCAGCCGCGGGACAGGGGGCGCCGGGCGCAATCAGCCCCAGCATTTT. The V gene is TRBV7-9, the J gene TRBJ1-5; 12 bases match TRBD1. V lost 5 bases, J lost 2 bases, and 10 bases stayed unmatched. Germline V gene data show CDR1 as SEHNR and CDR2 as FQNEAQ (reference sequence). This CDR3 comprises 18 residues.

This clone has just a few counts. V usage is TRBV2 and J usage is TRBJ1-2, with a weak D call TRBD1 (6 bases). The V end lost 11 bases, the J end lost 6 bases, and 13 bases lay between the germline ends. This CDR3 comprises 11 residues. The germline gives CDR1 SNHLY, CDR2 FYNNEI. Here the CDR3 DNA reads TGTGCCCAAGGGGGGGCCCATGGCTACACCTTC. It codes for CAQGGAHGYTF.

The chain joins TRBV9 to TRBJ2-3; TRBD2 might be the D (5 bases). Germline assignment: CDR1 SGDLS and CDR2 YYNGEE. Trimming stripped 3 bases from V and 5 bases from J, with 13 bases between. The CDR3 length is 14 residues. The CDR3 sequence: CASSGTPVGDTQYF. CDR3 sequence (DNA): TGTGCCAGCAGCGGGACTCCAGTGGGAGATACGCAGTATTTT.

The rearrangement links TRBV7-9 to TRBJ2-1, with TRBD1 matching over 10 bases. Germline loops: CDR1 SEHNR, CDR2 FQNEAQ (reference sequence). There are 15 residues in the CDR3. V dropped 5 bases and J dropped 3; count of bases not matched to a gene: 4. Here the CDR3 reads CASSVGQGVYNEQFF. CDR3 nucleotides: TGTGCCAGCAGCGTAGGACAGGGGGTCTACAATGAGCAGTTCTTC.

This clone has a handful of counts. V usage is TRBV28 and J usage is TRBJ1-2; weak D call: TRBD1 (5 bases). V lost 5 bases, J lost 8 bases, and 12 bases lay in between. The CDR3 is 12 amino acids. The germline V gene encodes CDR1 MDHEN and CDR2 SYDVKM. The CDR3 reads CASSADQGGYTF. The CDR3 nucleotides are TGTGCCAGCAGTGCTGACCAGGGCGGCTACACCTTC.

The V call is TRBV30, the J call TRBJ1-1; D is undetermined. The CDR3 has 13 residues. Germline lookup yields CDR1 GTSNPN and CDR2 SVGIG (reference sequence). The V end lost 0 bases, the J end lost 4 bases, and 9 bases lay between the germline ends. The CDR3: CAWSVSGSTEAFF. The CDR3 nucleotides read TGTGCCTGGAGTGTATCCGGGTCCACTGAAGCTTTCTTT.

The table lists this clone with a few counts. The CDR3: CASSRTSGGETQYF. In DNA, the CDR3 is TGTGCCAGCAGTCGGACTAGCGGGGGGGAGACCCAGTACTTC. The chain is built from TRBV2 and TRBJ2-5; 14 bases map to TRBD2. Germline trimming cut 5 bases from V and 5 bases from J; bases unmatched to any gene: 1. CDR3 length: 14 amino acids. The germline CDR1 and CDR2 sequences are SNHLY and FYNNEI. The entire variable domain, with the rest obtained from reference TRBV2 and TRBJ2-5, is as follows: EPEVTQTPSHQVTQMGQEVILRCVPISNHLYFYWYRQILGQKVEFLVSFYNNEISEKSEIFDDQFSVERPDGSNFTLKIRSTKLEDSAMYFCASSRTSGGETQYFGPGTRLLVL.

The CDR3 coding sequence is TGTGCAAGTCGCTTAAATCGTTCGGGGAATGAGCAGTTCTTC. Encoded protein: CASRLNRSGNEQFF. The chain joins TRBV12-2 to TRBJ2-1; the D call TRBD2 from the table was never checked on the DNA. TRBV12-2 is shown as a pseudogene. This CDR3 has 14 amino acids.

The chain employs TRBV11-2 and TRBJ1-2; tentatively, D is TRBD1 (5 bases). Looked up from germline, CDR1 is SGHAT and CDR2 is FQNNGV. V was shortened by 5 bases and J by 0 bases, with 16 bases between the two germline ends. The CDR3 is 16 residues long. CDR3: CASSPGGTVANYGYTF. CDR3 nucleotides: TGTGCCAGCAGCCCGGGGGGGACGGTAGCTAACTATGGCTACACCTTC.